The 25 T cell receptor beta chains reported below all come from one sample, sequenced in a study of blood T cell repertoires in COVID-19. The table came from immunoSEQ multiplex PCR; TCRdb's copy has only in-frame clones and leaves some out. Of about 67,000 clones in the sample, approximately 87% were seen once. Sequencing was done on a sample of peripheral blood. Receptor source: a man in his fifties or sixties with active COVID-19.

The J gene is TRBJ2-7, the V gene TRBV29-1, with 9 bases fitting TRBD1. This CDR3 is 14 amino acids long. Germline V gene sequence: CDR1 SQVTM, CDR2 ANQGSEA. Trimming cost V 3 bases and J 6 bases; bases outside gene matches: 9. CDR3: CSVEWDRAEGEQYF. CDR3 nucleotides: TGCAGCGTTGAGTGGGACAGGGCGGAGGGCGAGCAGTACTTC.

This clone has a handful of counts. The V call is TRBV18, the J call TRBJ1-5; no clear D gene. The CDR3 consists of 13 residues. Germline V gene lookup returns CDR1 KGHSH and CDR2 LQKENI. V shed 3 bases and J shed 4 bases, with 7 bases lying between them. The CDR3 loop is CASSPTANQPQHF. CDR3 sequence (DNA): TGTGCCAGCTCACCTACAGCTAATCAGCCCCAGCATTTT.

The genes are TRBV9 and TRBJ2-1; 10 bases fit TRBD2. Trimming took 0 bases from V and 9 from J; bases not matched to a gene: 12. Per germline, CDR1 SGDLS and CDR2 YYNGEE. The CDR3 covers 17 residues. The CDR3 DNA reads as TGTGCCAGCAGCGTAGCTCTAGGGGTAGCGGGGGGAAGTGAGCAGTTCTTC. This encodes CASSVALGVAGGSEQFF.

This clone is a singleton in its sample. V and J are TRBV29-1 and TRBJ2-2, with D possibly TRBD1 on 5 matching bases. The CDR3 has 14 residues. CDR1 and CDR2 from the germline V gene are SQVTM and ANQGSEA. The ends were cut back, 4 bases at V and 0 bases at J, with 9 bases in the middle. In DNA, the CDR3 is TGCAGCGTTGCAGGGATAGCGAACACCGGGGAGCTGTTTTTT. It yields the protein CSVAGIANTGELFF.

The V and J genes are TRBV15 and TRBJ2-7; 10 bases match TRBD1. In germline, CDR1 is LNHNV, CDR2 YYDKDF (reference sequence). The CDR3 runs 16 residues. The J segment lost 1 base and the V segment lost 3 bases, leaving 6 bases of the junction unmatched. The CDR3 reads CATSRGPGQGSYEQYF. The CDR3 DNA sequence: TGTGCCACCAGCAGGGGACCGGGACAGGGGTCCTACGAGCAGTACTTC.

The chain combines TRBV19 with TRBJ1-1, with a tentative D call TRBD1 (5 bases). The CDR3 is 11 amino acids. V was pared by 7 bases and J by 11 bases, with 14 bases between. From germline, CDR1 is LNHDA and CDR2 SQIVND (reference sequence). CDR3 in amino acids: CASISGGVAFF. CDR3 in DNA: TGTGCCAGTATTTCCGGAGGGGTGGCTTTCTTT.

This clone appeared once. The V and J genes are TRBV2 and TRBJ2-3; D ambiguous. CDR1 and CDR2 (germline): SNHLY, FYNNEI. CDR3 length: 15 amino acids. V dropped 6 bases and J dropped 4 bases, with 17 bases sitting between them. This chain's CDR3 is CASSATDSSADTQYF. The CDR3 region has the DNA TGTGCCAGCAGCGCCACCGACTCTAGTGCAGATACGCAGTATTTT.

V usage is TRBV12-3 or TRBV12-4 and J usage is TRBJ1-1, with 9 positions matching TRBD1. This CDR3 contains 12 residues. Trimming at V came to 4 bases and at J to 11 bases, leaving 5 bases not matched to a gene. The CDR3 is CASSSGTGTAFF. CDR3 DNA: TGTGCCAGCAGTTCCGGGACAGGGACGGCTTTCTTT.

This clone was recorded once. CDR3 coding DNA: TGTGCCAGCAGCGCGGGACTAGCGGGAACCAACAATGAGCAGTTCTTC. It specifies CASSAGLAGTNNEQFF. The chain couples TRBV6-2 or TRBV6-3 to TRBJ2-1; 13 bases are shared with TRBD2. V lost 6 bases, J lost 5 bases, and 7 bases stayed unmatched. Germline loops: CDR1 MNHEY, CDR2 SVGEGT. This CDR3 region has 16 residues.

J is TRBJ2-1 and V is TRBV19, with a weak D call TRBD2 (5 bases). CDR1 and CDR2 from the germline V gene are LNHDA and SQIVND (reference sequence). CDR3 length: 16 residues. The V end lost 3 bases, the J end lost 0 bases, and 12 bases lay between the germline ends. The CDR3, as DNA: TGTGCCAGTAGTATTTTAGCGTGGAGCTCCTACAATGAGCAGTTCTTC. This encodes CASSILAWSSYNEQFF.

CDR3 protein: CSVGTGTGEFGYTF. In DNA, the CDR3 is TGCAGCGTGGGGACCGGGACAGGGGAGTTTGGCTACACCTTC. This chain uses TRBV29-1 with TRBJ1-2, with 10 nucleotides matching TRBD1. Per germline, CDR1 SQVTM and CDR2 ANQGSEA. Germline trimming cut 6 bases from V and 7 bases from J; bases unmatched to any gene: 11. The CDR3 is made up of 14 amino acids. Full variable domain (remainder filled in from reference TRBV29-1 and TRBJ1-2): SAVISQKPSRDICQRGTSLTIQCQVDSQVTMMFWYRQQPGQSLTLIATANQGSEATYESGFVIDKFPISRPNLTFSTLTVSNMSPEDSSIYLCSVGTGTGEFGYTFGSGTRLTVV.

The V and J genes are TRBV6-2 or TRBV6-3 and TRBJ2-4; D may be TRBD1 (8 bases). Germline CDR1 reads MNHEY; CDR2 reads SVGEGT. V lost 6 bases and J lost 3, with 18 bases in between. This CDR3 is built from 16 residues. For the CDR3, the DNA is TGTGCCAGCAGCCCGACAGGGGCGGGAGTCAAAAACATTCAGTACTTC. Translated: CASSPTGAGVKNIQYF.

The chain is built from TRBV5-1 and TRBJ2-3; TRBD2 agrees at 8 bases. The trim removed 4 bases at V and 1 base at J, leaving 8 bases unmatched. The CDR3 extends over 16 amino acids. Germline V lookup: CDR1 SGHRS, CDR2 YFSETQ. Here the CDR3 reads CASSASGSFRTDTQYF. CDR3 DNA: TGCGCCAGCAGCGCAAGCGGGAGTTTTCGCACAGATACGCAGTATTTT.

In DNA form, the CDR3 reads TGTGCCATCAGGCCGTCTAGCGGGAGAACCTACGAGCAGTACTTC. This sequence encodes CAIRPSSGRTYEQYF. The chain combines TRBV10-3 with TRBJ2-7, with 10 positions matching TRBD2. Germline V gene lookup returns CDR1 ENHRY and CDR2 SYGVKD. CDR3 length: 15 residues. After removal of 6 bases from V and 2 bases from J, the junction contained 7 bases not matched to a gene.

The V gene is TRBV4-2, the J gene TRBJ2-1; D is possibly TRBD2 (6 bases). The germline V and J ends were trimmed by 4 bases and 8 bases, with 24 bases remaining between them. The CDR3 loop spans 17 amino acids. Germline V gene sequence: CDR1 LGHNA, CDR2 YNFKEQ. DNA of the CDR3: TGTGCCAGCAGCCTGAGACGAGGGACTCAGAATATGGATGAGCAGTTCTTC. This sequence encodes CASSLRRGTQNMDEQFF.

V and J are TRBV4-2 and TRBJ2-3; 9 bases fit TRBD2. There are 21 residues in the CDR3. V shed 0 bases, J shed 3 bases, and the junction held 19 bases outside the gene matches. The germline V gene encodes CDR1 LGHNA and CDR2 YNFKEQ. The CDR3 protein is CASSQDWSGGLLVSGTDTQYF. Here the CDR3 DNA reads TGTGCCAGCAGCCAAGATTGGAGCGGGGGGCTCCTAGTATCAGGGACAGATACGCAGTATTTT.

The DNA for the CDR3 is TGTGCCAGCAGTCCCCCTCTAGCGGGAGTTTGGCAAGAGACCCAGTACTTC. Translated: CASSPPLAGVWQETQYF. This chain links TRBV25-1 with TRBJ2-5, with TRBD2 matching over 10 bases. The germline CDR1 and CDR2 sequences are MGHDK and SYGVNS. The CDR3 has 17 residues. The junction had 11 bases not matched to a gene; V was cut back by 5 bases and J by 2 bases. Variable domain in full (rest from reference TRBV25-1 and TRBJ2-5): EADIYQTPRYLVIGTGKKITLECSQTMGHDKMYWYQQDPGMELHLIHYSYGVNSTEKGDLSSESTVSRIRTEHFPLTLESARPSHTSQYLCASSPPLAGVWQETQYFGPGTRLLVL.

The rearrangement uses TRBV5-5 and TRBJ2-6; 7 bases match TRBD2. CDR3 length: 17 amino acids. The germline gives CDR1 SGHKS, CDR2 YYEKEE (reference sequence). V was pared by 4 bases and J by 4 bases, with 11 bases of the junction left unmatched. CDR3 amino acids: CASSPLGGVSGANVLTF. Written as DNA, the CDR3 is TGTGCCAGCAGCCCCCTGGGGGGGGTTTCCGGGGCCAACGTCCTGACTTTC. The full variable domain, with the rest looked up from reference TRBV5-5 and TRBJ2-6, is DAGVTQSPTHLIKTRGQQVTLRCSPISGHKSVSWYQQVLGQGPQFIFQYYEKEERGRGNFPDRFSARQFPNYSSELNVNALLLGDSALYLCASSPLGGVSGANVLTFGAGSRLTVL.

This sequence joins TRBV3-1 (or the pseudogene TRBV3-2) and TRBJ2-5; TRBD1 aligns across 8 bases. The CDR3 has 14 amino acids. Germline CDR1 and CDR2: LGHDT and YNNKEL (reference sequence). Trimming cost V 3 bases and J 3 bases; bases outside gene matches: 3. The CDR3 nucleotides read TGTGCCAGCAGCCAGGGACAGGTTAAAGAGACCCAGTACTTC. Translated, it gives CASSQGQVKETQYF.

The chain joins TRBV7-2 to TRBJ1-1; 8 bases are a match to TRBD1. V lost 5 bases and J lost 2; bases outside the gene matches: 13. The CDR3 contains 17 residues. Germline CDR1 is SGHTA and CDR2 is FQGNSA. The CDR3: CASSPRQGISRNTEAFF. For the CDR3, the DNA is TGTGCCAGCAGCCCCAGACAGGGGATCTCGAGAAACACTGAAGCTTTCTTT.

The sample holds a few counts of this clone. The chain combines TRBV9 with TRBJ2-2, with 7 bases fitting TRBD1. V was pared by 0 bases and J by 8 bases, with 7 bases of the junction left unmatched. The CDR3 totals 15 residues. Looked up from germline, CDR1 is SGDLS and CDR2 is YYNGEE. CDR3 bases: TGTGCCAGCAGCGTAGTAGGGGGCGCGTTTGGGGAGCTGTTTTTT. The encoded protein is CASSVVGGAFGELFF.

This clone turned up a few times. This sequence joins TRBV7-2 and TRBJ1-2, with 7 bases aligning to TRBD1. Trimming took 5 bases from V and 5 from J; bases not matched to a gene: 11. This CDR3 comprises 15 residues. Germline V gene data show CDR1 as SGHTA and CDR2 as FQGNSA. CDR3 protein: CASSPRGRGLYGYTF. In DNA form, the CDR3 reads TGTGCCAGCAGCCCCCGTGGCAGGGGGTTGTATGGCTACACCTTC.

This sequence joins TRBV27 and TRBJ2-7; 8 positions agree with TRBD2. The ends lost 2 bases at V and 1 base at J; junction bases unmatched: 7. This CDR3 region has 16 residues. CDR1 is MNHEY and CDR2 is SMNVEV in the germline V gene (reference sequence). The CDR3 region is CASSLDHLAGSYEQYF. DNA of the CDR3: TGTGCCAGCAGTTTAGATCATCTAGCGGGTTCCTACGAGCAGTACTTC.

The genes are TRBV11-3 and TRBJ2-3; tentative D call: TRBD2 (7 bases). The ends were cut back, 5 bases at V and 6 bases at J, with 18 bases in the middle. The germline gives CDR1 SGHNT, CDR2 YENEEA. The CDR3 loop spans 15 amino acids. The CDR3 sequence: CASSRDGGPKDTQYF. The CDR3 region has the DNA TGTGCCAGCAGCAGGGACGGGGGGCCAAAGGATACGCAGTATTTT.

This clone was observed once. The chain employs TRBV19 and TRBJ2-2; no firm D call. Germline V gives CDR1 LNHDA, CDR2 SQIVND (reference sequence). V lost 7 bases to trimming and J lost 6 bases, with 18 bases between them. The CDR3 sequence is 15 residues long. CDR3 bases: TGTGCCAGTAACCCTTCAGTATATTCCTCCGGGGAGCTGTTTTTT. The encoded protein is CASNPSVYSSGELFF. The full variable domain, completed using reference TRBV19 and TRBJ2-2, is DGGITQSPKYLFRKEGQNVTLSCEQNLNHDAMYWYRQDPGQGLRLIYYSQIVNDFQKGDIAEGYSVSREKKESFPLTVTSAQKNPTAFYLCASNPSVYSSGELFFGEGSRLTVL.